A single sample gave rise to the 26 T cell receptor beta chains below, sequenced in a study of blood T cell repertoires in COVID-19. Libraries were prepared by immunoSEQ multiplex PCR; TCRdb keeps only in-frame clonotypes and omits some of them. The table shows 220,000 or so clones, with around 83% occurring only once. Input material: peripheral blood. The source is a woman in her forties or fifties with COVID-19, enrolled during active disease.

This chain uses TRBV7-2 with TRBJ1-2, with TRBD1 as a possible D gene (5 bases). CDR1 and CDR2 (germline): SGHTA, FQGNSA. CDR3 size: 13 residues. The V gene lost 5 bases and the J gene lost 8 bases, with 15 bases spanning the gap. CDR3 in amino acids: CASSLQAVGGYTF. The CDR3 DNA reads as TGTGCCAGCAGCCTACAGGCCGTAGGGGGCTACACCTTC.

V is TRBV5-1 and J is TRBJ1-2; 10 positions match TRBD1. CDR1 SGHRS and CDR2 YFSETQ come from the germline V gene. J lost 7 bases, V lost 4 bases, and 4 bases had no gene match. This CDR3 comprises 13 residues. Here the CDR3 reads CASSEGTGAGYTF. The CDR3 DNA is TGCGCCAGCAGCGAGGGGACAGGGGCTGGCTACACCTTC.

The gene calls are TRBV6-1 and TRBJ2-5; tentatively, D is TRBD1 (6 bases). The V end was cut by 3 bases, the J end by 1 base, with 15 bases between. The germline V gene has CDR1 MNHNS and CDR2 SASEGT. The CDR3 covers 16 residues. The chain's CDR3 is CASSDSSTGPQETQYF. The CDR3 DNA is TGTGCCAGCAGTGATTCTTCGACAGGCCCCCAAGAGACCCAGTACTTC.

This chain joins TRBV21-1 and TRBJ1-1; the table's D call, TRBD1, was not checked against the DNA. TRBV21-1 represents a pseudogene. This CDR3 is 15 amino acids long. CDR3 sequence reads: CASSKVYQGDSEAFF. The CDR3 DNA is TGTGCCAGCAGCAAAGTCTACCAAGGGGACAGTGAAGCTTTCTTT.

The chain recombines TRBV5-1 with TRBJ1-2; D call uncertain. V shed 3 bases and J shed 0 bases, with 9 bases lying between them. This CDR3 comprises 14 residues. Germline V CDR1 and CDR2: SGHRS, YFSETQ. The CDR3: CASSSEISNYGYTF. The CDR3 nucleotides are TGCGCCAGCAGCTCAGAAATTTCTAACTATGGCTACACCTTC.

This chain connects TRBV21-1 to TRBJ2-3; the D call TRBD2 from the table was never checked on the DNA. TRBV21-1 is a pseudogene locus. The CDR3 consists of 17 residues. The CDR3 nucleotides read TGTGCCAGCAGCAAAGTGCTAGCGGGGGGGAACACAGATACGCAGTATTTT. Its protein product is CASSKVLAGGNTDTQYF.

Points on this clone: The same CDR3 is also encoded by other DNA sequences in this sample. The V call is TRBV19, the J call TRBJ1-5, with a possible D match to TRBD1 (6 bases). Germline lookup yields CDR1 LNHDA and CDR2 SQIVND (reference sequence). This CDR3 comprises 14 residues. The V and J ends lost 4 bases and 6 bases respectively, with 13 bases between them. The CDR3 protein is CASSTGRGGQPQHF. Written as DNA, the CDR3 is TGTGCCAGTAGTACCGGCAGGGGCGGTCAGCCCCAGCATTTT.

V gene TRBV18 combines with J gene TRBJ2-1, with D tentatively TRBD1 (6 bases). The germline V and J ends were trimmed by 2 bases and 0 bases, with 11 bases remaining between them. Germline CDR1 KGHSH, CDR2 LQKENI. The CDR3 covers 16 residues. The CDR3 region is CASSPRQVVSYNEQFF. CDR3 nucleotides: TGTGCCAGCTCACCAAGACAGGTTGTCTCCTACAATGAGCAGTTCTTC.

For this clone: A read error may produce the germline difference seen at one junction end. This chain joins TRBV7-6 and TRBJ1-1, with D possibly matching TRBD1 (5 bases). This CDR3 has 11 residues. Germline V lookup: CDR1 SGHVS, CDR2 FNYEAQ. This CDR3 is CASSQGHLGIF. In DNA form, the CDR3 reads TGTGCCAGCAGCCAAGGACATCTGGGAATCTTT. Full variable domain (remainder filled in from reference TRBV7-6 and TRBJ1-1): GAGVSQSPRYKVTKRGQDVALRCDPISGHVSLYWYRQALGQGPEFLTYFNYEAQQDKSGLPNDRFSAERPEGSISTLTIQRTEQRDSAMYRCASSQGHLGIFGQGTRLTVV.

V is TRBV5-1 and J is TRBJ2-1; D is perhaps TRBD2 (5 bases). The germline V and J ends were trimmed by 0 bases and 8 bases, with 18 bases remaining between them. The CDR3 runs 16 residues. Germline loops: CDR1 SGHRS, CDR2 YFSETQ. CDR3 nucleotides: TGCGCCAGCAGCTTGGACCCCATATGGGAGATGGATGAGCAGTTCTTC. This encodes CASSLDPIWEMDEQFF. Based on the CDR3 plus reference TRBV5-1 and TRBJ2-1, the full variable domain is KAGVTQTPRYLIKTRGQQVTLSCSPISGHRSVSWYQQTPGQGLQFLFEYFSETQRNKGNFPGRFSGRQFSNSRSEMNVSTLELGDSALYLCASSLDPIWEMDEQFFGPGTRLTVL.

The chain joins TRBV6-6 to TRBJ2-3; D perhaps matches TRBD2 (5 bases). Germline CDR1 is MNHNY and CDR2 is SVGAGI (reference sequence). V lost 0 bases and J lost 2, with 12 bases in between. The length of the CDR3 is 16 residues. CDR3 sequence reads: CASSYSRGKYTDTQYF. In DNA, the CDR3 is TGTGCCAGCAGTTACTCGAGAGGGAAATACACAGATACGCAGTATTTT.

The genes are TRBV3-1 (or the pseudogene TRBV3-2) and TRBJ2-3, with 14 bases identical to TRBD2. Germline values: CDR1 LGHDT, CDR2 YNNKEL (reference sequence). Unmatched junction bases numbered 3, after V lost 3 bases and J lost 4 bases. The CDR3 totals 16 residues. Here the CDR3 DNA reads TGTGCCAGCAGCCAGACTAGCGGGGGGGGAGCAGATACGCAGTATTTT. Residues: CASSQTSGGGADTQYF.

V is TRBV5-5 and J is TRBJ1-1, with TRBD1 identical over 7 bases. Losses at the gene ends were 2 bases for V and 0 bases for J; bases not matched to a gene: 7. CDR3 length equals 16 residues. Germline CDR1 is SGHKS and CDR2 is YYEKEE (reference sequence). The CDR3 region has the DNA TGTGCCAGCAGCTTATCACAGGGGTTCATGAACACTGAAGCTTTCTTT. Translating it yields CASSLSQGFMNTEAFF. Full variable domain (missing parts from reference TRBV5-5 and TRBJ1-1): DAGVTQSPTHLIKTRGQQVTLRCSPISGHKSVSWYQQVLGQGPQFIFQYYEKEERGRGNFPDRFSARQFPNYSSELNVNALLLGDSALYLCASSLSQGFMNTEAFFGQGTRLTVV.

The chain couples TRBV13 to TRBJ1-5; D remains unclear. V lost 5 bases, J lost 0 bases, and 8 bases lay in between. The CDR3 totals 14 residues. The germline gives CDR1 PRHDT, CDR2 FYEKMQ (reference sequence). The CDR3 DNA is TGTGCCAGCAGCCGGGGTCATAGCAATCAGCCCCAGCATTTT. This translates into CASSRGHSNQPQHF.

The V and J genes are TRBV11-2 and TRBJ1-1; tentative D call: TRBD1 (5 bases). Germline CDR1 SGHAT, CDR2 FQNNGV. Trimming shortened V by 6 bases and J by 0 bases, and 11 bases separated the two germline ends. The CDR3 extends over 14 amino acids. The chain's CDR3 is CASSSSTVNTEAFF. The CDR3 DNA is TGTGCCAGCAGTTCCTCGACAGTGAACACTGAAGCTTTCTTT.

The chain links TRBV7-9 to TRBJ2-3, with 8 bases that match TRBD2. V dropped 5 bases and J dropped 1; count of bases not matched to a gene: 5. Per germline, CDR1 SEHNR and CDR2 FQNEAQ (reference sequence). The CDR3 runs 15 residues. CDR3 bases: TGTGCCAGCAGCCCATCTAGCGGGCGCACAGATACGCAGTATTTT. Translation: CASSPSSGRTDTQYF.

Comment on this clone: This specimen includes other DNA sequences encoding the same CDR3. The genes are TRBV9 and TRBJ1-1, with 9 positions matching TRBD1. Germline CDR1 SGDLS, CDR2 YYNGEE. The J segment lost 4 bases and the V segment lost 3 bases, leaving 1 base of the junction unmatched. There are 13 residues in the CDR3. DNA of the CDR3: TGTGCCAGCAGCGGGACAGGGGTCACTGAAGCTTTCTTT. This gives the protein CASSGTGVTEAFF.

The CDR3: CASGPRSKETQYF. In nucleotides, the CDR3 is TGTGCCAGCGGCCCTCGATCGAAAGAGACCCAGTACTTC. The genes are TRBV6-5 and TRBJ2-5; D ambiguous. Germline V gives CDR1 MNHEY, CDR2 SVGAGI. Between the trimmed V and J ends, which lost 8 bases and 3 bases, there was a span of 13 bases. The CDR3 consists of 13 residues.

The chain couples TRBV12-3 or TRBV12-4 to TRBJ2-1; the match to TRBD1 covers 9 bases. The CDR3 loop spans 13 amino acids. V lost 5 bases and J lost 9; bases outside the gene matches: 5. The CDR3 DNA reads TGTGCCAGCAGTGTACAGGGGGCGGGTGAGCAGTTCTTC. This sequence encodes CASSVQGAGEQFF.

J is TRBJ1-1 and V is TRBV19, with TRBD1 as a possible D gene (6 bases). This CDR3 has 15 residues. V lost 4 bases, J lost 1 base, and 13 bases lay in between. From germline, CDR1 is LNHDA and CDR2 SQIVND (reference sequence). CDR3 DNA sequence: TGTGCCAGTAGTACCCTAGGACAGCGGAACACTGAAGCTTTCTTT. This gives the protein CASSTLGQRNTEAFF.

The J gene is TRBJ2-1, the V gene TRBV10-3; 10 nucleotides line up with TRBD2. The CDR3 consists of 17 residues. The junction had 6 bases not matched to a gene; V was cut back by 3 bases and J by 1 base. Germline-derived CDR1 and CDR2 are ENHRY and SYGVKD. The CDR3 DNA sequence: TGTGCCATCAGTGATGAAGCGGGGGGGCCTTCCTACAATGAGCAGTTCTTC. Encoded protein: CAISDEAGGPSYNEQFF.

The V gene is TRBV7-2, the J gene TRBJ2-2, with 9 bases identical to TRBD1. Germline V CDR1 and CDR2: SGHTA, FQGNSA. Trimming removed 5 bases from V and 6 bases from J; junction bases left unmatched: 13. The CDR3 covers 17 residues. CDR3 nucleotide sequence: TGTGCCAGCAGCCGCGCTCGCCGACAGGGGGGCTCCGGGGAGCTGTTTTTT. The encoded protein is CASSRARRQGGSGELFF.

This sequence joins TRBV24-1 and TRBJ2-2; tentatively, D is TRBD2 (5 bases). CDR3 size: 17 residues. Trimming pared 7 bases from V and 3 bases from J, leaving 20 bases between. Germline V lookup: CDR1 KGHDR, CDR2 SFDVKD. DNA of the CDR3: TGTGCCACCAGCCCCCGGGGAATGAAGCCGGACACCGGGGAGCTGTTTTTT. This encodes CATSPRGMKPDTGELFF.

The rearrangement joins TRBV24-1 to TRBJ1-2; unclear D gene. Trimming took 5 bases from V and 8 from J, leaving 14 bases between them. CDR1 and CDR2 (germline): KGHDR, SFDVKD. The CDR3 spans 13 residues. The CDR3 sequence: CATSGESPAGYTF. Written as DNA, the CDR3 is TGTGCCACCAGTGGAGAGTCCCCAGCGGGCTACACCTTC.

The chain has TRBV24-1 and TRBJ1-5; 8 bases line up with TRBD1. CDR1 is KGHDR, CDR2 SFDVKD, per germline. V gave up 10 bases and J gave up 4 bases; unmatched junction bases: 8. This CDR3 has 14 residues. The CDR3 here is CATEGTGSNQPQHF. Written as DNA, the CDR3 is TGTGCCACGGAAGGGACAGGCTCAAATCAGCCCCAGCATTTT.

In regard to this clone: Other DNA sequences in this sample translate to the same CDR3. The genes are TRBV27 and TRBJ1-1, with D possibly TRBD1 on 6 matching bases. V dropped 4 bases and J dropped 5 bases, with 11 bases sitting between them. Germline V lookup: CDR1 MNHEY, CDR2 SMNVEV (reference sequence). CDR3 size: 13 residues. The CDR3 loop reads CASSSRGVTEAFF. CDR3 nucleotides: TGTGCCAGCAGTTCCAGGGGTGTGACTGAAGCTTTCTTT.